A selection of T cell receptor beta chains follows, all from one sample in a study of control samples from healthy donors and cancer patients. TCRdb's table, derived via immunoSEQ multiplex PCR, lists solely in-frame clones and lacks some. In the table there are 100,000 or so clones, over 60% of which are singletons. The sample was blood. Source of these receptors: a woman under 40 in good health. The CDR3 runs from the conserved cysteine through the conserved F or W. A D gene is named only where the DNA matches it firmly. Not all rows give a size; the values are once, few, many and, for expanded clones, a class.

d_call	clone_size	j_call	v_call	cdr3_aa	cdr3_nt
TRBD1	NA	TRBJ2-5	TRBV7-9	CASSLLGTAQETQYF	TGTGCCAGCAGCTTACTCGGGACAGCCCAAGAGACCCAGTACTTC
TRBD1	NA	TRBJ1-1	TRBV5-1	CASSFYLTGTSTEAFF	TGCGCCAGCAGCTTTTATCTGACAGGGACGAGCACTGAAGCTTTCTTT
NA	few	TRBJ2-2	TRBV9	CASSSRGRGGRYTGELFF	TGTGCCAGCAGCTCGAGGGGCAGGGGGGGGCGGTACACCGGGGAGCTGTTTTTT
NA	NA	TRBJ2-3	TRBV5-4	CASSLPRGPLDTQYF	TGTGCCAGCAGCTTGCCCAGGGGCCCATTGGATACGCAGTATTTT
NA	NA	TRBJ2-1	TRBV4-1	CASSHPPPGYEQFF	TGCGCCAGCAGCCACCCTCCCCCAGGATATGAGCAGTTCTTC
NA	NA	TRBJ2-1	TRBV6-1	CASSERRGGDEQFF	TGTGCCAGCAGTGAAAGGAGGGGTGGTGATGAGCAGTTCTTC
NA	NA	TRBJ1-2	TRBV18	CASSATRDTLNYGYTF	TGTGCCAGCTCAGCGACCCGGGACACCCTTAACTATGGCTACACCTTC
NA	NA	TRBJ2-1	TRBV18	CASSPNRVEEQFF	TGTGCCAGCTCACCAAACAGGGTGGAAGAGCAGTTCTTC
NA	once	TRBJ2-3	TRBV19	CASSIDGLLGTDTQYF	TGTGCCAGTAGTATAGACGGACTGTTGGGCACAGATACGCAGTATTTT
NA	NA	TRBJ1-2	TRBV23-1	CASSQMDHF	TGCGCCAGCAGTCAGATGGACCACTTC
TRBD1	NA	TRBJ2-7	TRBV18	CASSTGQGLTYEQYF	TGTGCCAGCTCAACCGGACAGGGTCTAACCTACGAGCAGTACTTC
NA	NA	TRBJ2-2	TRBV24-1	CATSQTGPGTNTGELFF	TGTGCCACCAGCCAAACAGGCCCTGGGACGAACACCGGGGAGCTGTTTTTT
NA	NA	TRBJ1-2	TRBV18	CASSPEVRDYGYTF	TGTGCCAGCTCACCAGAAGTGCGGGACTATGGCTACACCTTC
NA	NA	TRBJ1-2	TRBV11-2	CASSLDGLLGTGYTF	TGTGCCAGCAGCTTAGACGGTCTTCTTGGCACGGGCTACACCTTC
NA	NA	TRBJ2-3	TRBV5-1	CASSLELIDTQYF	TGCGCCAGCAGCTTGGAACTTATTGATACGCAGTATTTT
TRBD1	NA	TRBJ1-2	TRBV4-3	CASSPSQGGTGHYGYTF	TGCGCCAGCAGCCCCAGCCAGGGGGGGACAGGGCACTATGGCTACACCTTC
NA	once	TRBJ2-3	TRBV27	CASKQDSTDTQYF	TGTGCCAGCAAACAGGATAGCACAGATACGCAGTATTTT
NA	few	TRBJ1-1	TRBV5-4	CASSSAGPMNTEAFF	TGTGCCAGCAGCTCGGCGGGACCGATGAACACTGAAGCTTTCTTT
NA	NA	TRBJ1-4	TRBV19	CASKEGPANEKLFF	TGTGCCAGTAAGGAGGGTCCGGCTAATGAAAAACTGTTTTTT
TRBD1	NA	TRBJ1-1	TRBV6-5	CASSQGQGNTEAFF	TGTGCCAGCAGTCAGGGACAGGGGAACACTGAAGCTTTCTTT
NA	NA	TRBJ2-1	TRBV19	CASSIVRGRGEQFF	TGTGCCAGTAGTATAGTAAGAGGCAGGGGTGAGCAGTTCTTC
TRBD2	NA	TRBJ2-1	TRBV6-2/TRBV6-3	CASTPPGLTFQFF	TGTGCCAGCACCCCACCGGGACTAACATTCCAGTTCTTC
TRBD1	NA	TRBJ2-2	TRBV6-6	CASKGTGDNTGELFF	TGTGCCAGCAAGGGGACAGGAGATAACACCGGGGAGCTGTTTTTT
TRBD1	once	TRBJ1-2	TRBV27	CASSLSPTGVIGYTF	TGTGCCAGCAGTTTATCCCCGACAGGGGTAATAGGCTACACCTTC
TRBD2	NA	TRBJ2-3	TRBV4-3	CASSQGLTSGGADTQYF	TGCGCCAGCAGCCAGGGCTTGACTAGCGGGGGGGCAGATACGCAGTATTTT
TRBD1	NA	TRBJ2-7	TRBV7-6	CASSLNPGRDRGYEQYF	TGTGCCAGCAGCCTGAACCCGGGAAGGGACAGGGGGTACGAGCAGTACTTC
NA	NA	TRBJ1-6	TRBV7-2	CASSWTRVGSPLHF	TGTGCCAGCAGCTGGACGAGGGTGGGCTCACCCCTCCACTTT
TRBD1	NA	TRBJ1-2	TRBV19	CASRDRDSGYTF	TGTGCCAGCCGGGACAGGGATAGTGGCTACACCTTC
NA	NA	TRBJ2-3	TRBV9	CASSVGDTQYF	TGTGCCAGCAGCGTTGGAGATACGCAGTATTTT
NA	NA	TRBJ1-1	TRBV4-1	CASSQDDPGRMNTEAFF	TGCGCCAGCAGCCAAGATGACCCAGGACGCATGAACACTGAAGCTTTCTTT
NA	NA	TRBJ2-3	TRBV11-3	CASSLDGGTGTDTQYF	TGTGCCAGCAGCTTAGATGGGGGGACAGGCACAGATACGCAGTATTTT
TRBD2	NA	TRBJ2-2	TRBV7-2	CASSPASGGAYNGELFF	TGTGCCAGCAGCCCCGCTAGCGGGGGGGCCTATAACGGGGAGCTGTTTTTT
NA	NA	TRBJ2-5	TRBV7-2	CASSLGPGDLKETQYF	TGTGCCAGCAGCTTAGGCCCGGGTGACTTGAAAGAGACCCAGTACTTC
NA	NA	TRBJ1-2	TRBV6-4	CASSSDSGRPGYGYTF	TGTGCCAGCAGTTCAGATTCAGGGAGGCCCGGCTATGGCTACACCTTC
TRBD2	NA	TRBJ2-5	TRBV25-1	CASSEWVAGEQETQYF	TGTGCCAGCAGTGAATGGGTAGCGGGGGAACAAGAGACCCAGTACTTC
NA	once	TRBJ1-6	TRBV5-1	CASSSGAGTFDNSPLHF	TGCGCCAGCAGCTCAGGGGCCGGGACATTCGATAATTCACCCCTCCACTTT
NA	NA	TRBJ2-2	TRBV11-2	CASSVRGAGELFF	TGTGCCAGCAGCGTCAGGGGCGCCGGGGAGCTGTTTTTT
TRBD1	NA	TRBJ1-1	TRBV7-2	CASSPGQSSTEAFF	TGTGCCAGCAGCCCGGGACAGTCGTCGACTGAAGCTTTCTTT
TRBD2	once	TRBJ2-3	TRBV9	CASSVGLATDTQYF	TGTGCCAGCAGCGTAGGACTAGCCACAGATACGCAGTATTTT
TRBD1	NA	TRBJ2-5	TRBV27	CASSSDRKETQYF	TGTGCCAGCAGTTCGGACAGGAAAGAGACCCAGTACTTC
NA	NA	TRBJ1-2	TRBV10-3	CAISVNRNYGYTF	TGTGCCATCAGTGTAAACAGAAACTATGGCTACACCTTC
NA	NA	TRBJ2-3	TRBV9	CASSVSTSSTDTQYF	TGTGCCAGCAGCGTGTCGACCTCTAGCACAGATACGCAGTATTTT
NA	NA	TRBJ2-3	TRBV5-5	CASSLKTDTQYF	TGTGCCAGCAGCTTAAAAACAGATACGCAGTATTTT
TRBD1	NA	TRBJ2-3	TRBV5-1	CASSLGQGGFTQYF	TGCGCCAGCAGCTTGGGACAGGGGGGTTTTACGCAGTATTTT
TRBD2	NA	TRBJ2-5	TRBV25-1	CASSESSGGETQYF	TGTGCCAGCAGTGAGTCTAGCGGGGGCGAGACCCAGTACTTC
TRBD1	NA	TRBJ2-7	TRBV6-5	CASRLQGASYEQYF	TGTGCCAGCAGATTACAGGGGGCCTCCTACGAGCAGTACTTC
TRBD1	NA	TRBJ2-5	TRBV5-4	CASSLGTGHFETQYF	TGTGCCAGCAGCTTGGGGACAGGGCACTTCGAGACCCAGTACTTC
TRBD1	NA	TRBJ2-5	TRBV6-5	CASRGDRGETQYF	TGTGCCAGCAGGGGGGACAGGGGGGAGACCCAGTACTTC
NA	NA	TRBJ2-7	TRBV5-1	CASSLATGLTYEQYF	TGCGCCAGCAGCTTGGCAACAGGGCTTACCTACGAGCAGTACTTC
NA	NA	TRBJ1-1	TRBV6-5	CASSYSMSANTEAFF	TGTGCCAGCAGTTACTCGATGTCAGCTAACACTGAAGCTTTCTTT
NA	NA	TRBJ2-2	TRBV11-3	CASSAQGIGTGELFF	TGTGCCAGCAGCGCACAGGGAATAGGCACCGGGGAGCTGTTTTTT
TRBD2	NA	TRBJ2-7	TRBV5-4	CASSSGLAGVYEQYF	TGTGCCAGCAGCTCCGGACTAGCGGGTGTCTACGAGCAGTACTTC
NA	NA	TRBJ1-2	TRBV1	CTSSQKGKVWDRANYGYTF	TGCACCAGCAGCCAAAAGGGGAAGGTGTGGGACAGGGCTAACTATGGCTACACCTTC
NA	NA	TRBJ1-1	TRBV29-1	CSARTGANTEAFF	TGCAGCGCAAGGACGGGGGCGAACACTGAAGCTTTCTTT